The T cell receptor (beta chain) described here comes from a study of vaccination and CD4 T cells after COVID-19. About the research overall: Each post-COVID sample was drawn after diagnosis, and the median interval was roughly 100 days (range 35 to 161). Post-vaccination specimens were collected at a median of roughly 68 days following dose two (range 14 to 241).

V lost 2 bases and J lost 6, with 14 bases in between. Germline CDR1 reads DFQATT; CDR2 reads SNEGSKA (reference sequence). This CDR3 region has 14 residues. Treatment defined: approximately nine-day PBMC culture with coronavirus spike peptide pools or control peptides (ViraFEST assay). Comment on this clonotype: Its antigen is not known.

The assay that was used to sequence DNA from cultured CD4+ T cells was the Oncomine TCR Beta short-read assay. MiXCR, run by TCRdb on the PCR reads, gives a single entry per CDR3 protein. This sample has over 20,000 distinct CDR3 sequences, with roughly two fifths found just once. The specimen was CD4+ T cells from blood, cultured in vitro. This chain links TRBV20-1 with TRBJ1-5; unclear D gene. This TCR came from a human donor who had recovered from COVID-19. The CDR3 sequence is CSARSAGLVQPQHF. The CDR3 region has the DNA TGCAGTGCTAGAAGTGCGGGTTTGGTTCAGCCCCAGCATTTT.